What follows are 25 T cell receptor beta chains derived from one specimen sequenced in a study of tumor and adjacent non-tumor tissue in lung cancer. Three rounds of nested PCR, following a modified ARM-PCR protocol, produced the TCRbeta library. TCRdb recomputed calls from the multiplex PCR reads with MiXCR, one row per CDR3 protein. The table has about 200,000 distinct CDR3 sequences, 60% to 75% seen once. The template was RNA from unsorted bulk tissue. Sequencing input: lung tumor tissue. The receptors stem from a man in his 60s with non-small cell lung cancer.

This chain connects TRBV6-5 to TRBJ2-3, with 12 bases aligning to TRBD1. Per the germline V gene, CDR1 is MNHEY and CDR2 is SVGAGI. Trimming at V came to 0 bases and at J to 7 bases, leaving 5 bases not matched to a gene. The CDR3 is 16 residues long. The chain's CDR3 is CASSYSHGTGGNTQYF. The CDR3 DNA follows: TGTGCCAGCAGTTACTCGCACGGGACAGGGGGCAATACGCAGTATTTT.

This clonotype was seen a single time. At one end, the junction sequence differs from germline, possibly due to a read error. The chain recombines TRBV9 with TRBJ2-3; 7 positions agree with TRBD2. Germline values: CDR1 SGDLS, CDR2 YYNGEE. CDR3 length: 15 residues. The DNA for the CDR3 is TGTACCAGCAGCGTATCGGCGGGGGTCCGAGATACGCAATATTTT. Translated: CTSSVSAGVRDTQYF.

Details on this clonotype: A read error may produce the germline difference seen at one junction end. This chain connects TRBV6-5 to TRBJ1-5, with D possibly being TRBD1 (5 bases). The germline V gene has CDR1 MNHEY and CDR2 SVGAGI. This CDR3 contains 17 residues. This CDR3 reads CASRYERAGRWLRPQHF. The CDR3 coding sequence is TGTGCCAGCAGGTACGAAAGGGCAGGGCGCTGGTTAAGACCCCAACATTTT.

Comment on this clonotype: A read error may explain this, as a much larger clone is one base away. V and J are TRBV29-1 and TRBJ1-5, with a tentative D call TRBD1 (5 bases). CDR3 length: 12 residues. The V and J ends lost 6 bases and 4 bases respectively, with 10 bases between them. Germline CDR1 and CDR2: SQVTM and ANQGSEA. CDR3 in DNA: TGCAGCGTGGGGGACGGTAATCAGCCCCAGCATTTT. It translates to CSVGDGNQPQHF.

The chain is built from TRBV5-6 and TRBJ2-3; the match to TRBD2 covers 12 bases. CDR3 length equals 14 residues. CDR1 is SGHDT and CDR2 is YYEEEE in the germline V gene. The V segment lost 1 base and the J segment 11 bases; nucleotides outside the gene matches: 5. The CDR3 nucleotides are TGTGCCAGCAGCTTGTTCGGACTAGCGGGAATGCAGTATTTT. It translates to CASSLFGLAGMQYF.

Note on this clonotype: A read error is likely, as this CDR3 ends without the conserved phenylalanine or tryptophan. The limits of the CDR3 on the DNA are not certain, so only TCRdb's listed CDR3 is given. The chain has TRBV20-1 and TRBJ2-5; the D call TRBD1 from the table was never checked on the DNA. The CDR3 is 14 amino acids in total, end residues counted. Germline V gene data show CDR1 as DFQATT and CDR2 as SNEGSKA (reference sequence). The CDR3 sequence is CSASEGHRQETQCL.

To note about this clonotype: The junction departs from germline at one end; a sequencing error may be responsible. The chain combines TRBV28 with TRBJ2-7; 9 positions match TRBD1. This CDR3 has 17 residues. CDR1 and CDR2 from the germline V gene are MDHEN and SYDVKM. The CDR3 is CASSLPYLQGAQNEEYF. CDR3 bases: TGTGCCAGCAGTCTCCCCTATTTACAGGGGGCGCAGAACGAGGAGTACTTC. The full variable domain, completed using reference TRBV28 and TRBJ2-7, is DVKVTQSSRYLVKRTGEKVFLECVQDMDHENMFWYRQDPGLGLRLIYFSYDVKMKEKGDIPEGYSVSREKKERFSLILESASTNQTSMYLCASSLPYLQGAQNEEYFGPGTRLTVT.

This clonotype was recorded once. V is TRBV12-3 or TRBV12-4 and J is TRBJ2-1; 9 positions agree with TRBD2. Trimming took 5 bases from V and 8 from J; bases not matched to a gene: 16. This CDR3 is 17 amino acids long. The CDR3 DNA follows: TGTGCCAGCAGTCTTACCCTTTGCGGGAGGGCCGTGTATGAGCAGTTCTTC. As protein: CASSLTLCGRAVYEQFF.

This clonotype was detected ten times or more. This chain uses TRBV20-1 with TRBJ2-7; maybe TRBD1 (6 bases). This CDR3 has 14 amino acids. The V gene's germline CDR1 is DFQATT and CDR2 SNEGSKA (reference sequence). The V end lost 6 bases, the J end lost 4 bases, and 19 bases lay between the germline ends. CDR3 bases: TGCAGTGCCAGGGGCTACAGCCAGGGGTACGAGCAGTACTTC. Protein product: CSARGYSQGYEQYF.

V gene TRBV11-1 combines with J gene TRBJ2-1; a weak D match, TRBD2 (6 bases). Germline V gene data show CDR1 as SGHAT and CDR2 as FQDESV (reference sequence). The CDR3 sequence is 17 residues long. V was clipped by 2 bases and J by 5 bases, with 19 bases between them. This CDR3 is CASSLSRLGGCNNEQFF. CDR3 DNA: TGTGCCAGCAGCTTATCTCGGCTGGGGGGATGCAACAATGAGCAGTTCTTC.

Remarks on this clonotype: Given the absence of the conserved phenylalanine or tryptophan at the CDR3 end, a read error is likely. Because the CDR3's place on the DNA is in doubt, the DNA is left out and the CDR3 is given as listed by TCRdb. The J gene is TRBJ2-5, the V gene TRBV4-1; the table's TRBD2 call for D was not verified on the DNA. Germline lookup yields CDR1 MGHRA and CDR2 YSYEKL. Including both end residues, the CDR3 is 16 amino acids long. The CDR3 loop is CASSPGLAGGQETQYL.

A note on this clonotype: This may arise from a read error, as a much more abundant clone is one base away. The V call is TRBV20-1, the J call TRBJ2-5; TRBD2 matches at 13 bases. In germline, CDR1 is DFQATT, CDR2 SNEGSKA (reference sequence). This CDR3 region has 15 residues. CDR3 sequence: CSAEQLAGGPKTQNF. CDR3 sequence (DNA): TGCAGTGCTGAGCAACTAGCGGGAGGGCCGAAGACCCAGAACTTC.

CDR3 DNA sequence: TGTGCCAGCAGCTTACAGCGGGAAGCGCAGTATTTT. Its protein is CASSLQREAQYF. The J gene is TRBJ2-3, the V gene TRBV7-9, with TRBD2 matching over 7 bases. V was clipped by 2 bases and J by 10 bases; unmatched bases: 3. CDR1 is SEHNR and CDR2 is FQNEAQ in the germline V gene (reference sequence). The CDR3 length is 12 residues.

On this clonotype: A junction boundary mismatches the germline segment, possibly from a read error. This rearrangement joins TRBV11-2 to TRBJ1-1; D uncertain. In germline, CDR1 is SGHAT, CDR2 FQNNGV. The CDR3 extends over 13 amino acids. The CDR3 loop reads CASSPHLNTEAFF. The DNA for the CDR3 is TGTGCCAGCAGCCCACACTTGAACACTGAAGCCTTCTTT.

The chain employs TRBV4-3 and TRBJ2-4; 9 bases align to TRBD1. This CDR3 has 16 residues. J gave up 11 bases and V 1 base, and 12 bases lay outside the gene matches. Germline V lookup: CDR1 LGHNA, CDR2 YSLEER. CDR3 loop: CASSQGLGRQGDFQYF. The CDR3 DNA sequence: TGCGCCAGCAGCCAAGGGCTAGGGAGACAGGGGGATTTTCAGTACTTC.

The rearrangement links TRBV7-9 to TRBJ1-2; D not certain. The CDR3 loop spans 14 amino acids. Germline CDR1 is SEHNR and CDR2 is FQNEAQ (reference sequence). Between the trimmed V and J ends, which lost 4 bases and 10 bases, there was a span of 19 bases. The CDR3 protein is CASSSSSADHDYTF. The CDR3 DNA follows: TGTGCCAGCAGCTCCTCGTCGGCGGACCATGACTACACCTTC.

This clonotype appeared a single time. V and J are TRBV4-1 and TRBJ1-5; no clear D. The CDR3 sequence is 17 residues long. Trimming removed 0 bases from V and 7 bases from J, with 19 bases in between. Germline V gives CDR1 MGHRA, CDR2 YSYEKL. Written as DNA, the CDR3 is TGCGCCAGCAGCCAAGATCCAGGCGGGATTCCGTTCCAGCCCCAGCATTTT. Its translation is CASSQDPGGIPFQPQHF.

With respect to this clonotype: Given the absence of the conserved phenylalanine or tryptophan at the CDR3 end, a read error is likely. Because the CDR3's place on the DNA is in doubt, the DNA is left out and the CDR3 is given as listed by TCRdb. The chain is built from TRBV12-3 or TRBV12-4 and TRBJ1-1. The CDR3 has 14 amino acids, counting both end residues. The CDR3 sequence: CASSVWKGNTEAYV.

About this clonotype itself: A much larger clone lies a single base off, so this may be a read error. The rearrangement links TRBV20-1 to TRBJ2-7; D is unclear. The CDR3 spans 11 residues. Trimming pared 5 bases from V and 2 bases from J, leaving 7 bases between. Germline V CDR1 and CDR2: DFQATT, SNEGSKA (reference sequence). CDR3 in amino acids: CSAETAYEQYF. The CDR3 DNA follows: TGCAGTGCTGAGACCGCCTACGAGCAGTACTTC.

V is TRBV7-8 and J is TRBJ2-7; 9 bases map to TRBD1. Trimming at V came to 4 bases and at J to 4 bases, leaving 8 bases not matched to a gene. The CDR3 sequence is 15 residues long. Germline CDR1 and CDR2: SGHVS and FQNEAQ. For the CDR3, the DNA is TGTGCCAGCAGCTACAGCCAGGACAGGGGATACGAGCAGTACTTC. It translates to CASSYSQDRGYEQYF. Full variable domain (rest looked up from reference TRBV7-8 and TRBJ2-7): GAGVSQSPRYKVAKRGQDVALRCDPISGHVSLFWYQQALGQGPEFLTYFQNEAQLDKSGLPSDRFFAERPEGSVSTLKIQRTQQEDSAVYLCASSYSQDRGYEQYFGPGTRLTVT.

This clonotype was counted at least ten times. The chain couples TRBV4-2 to TRBJ2-5; 9 bases are shared with TRBD2. The V and J ends lost 4 bases and 4 bases, in that order; junction bases with no gene match: 10. Per the germline V gene, CDR1 is LGHNA and CDR2 is YNFKEQ. The CDR3 contains 16 residues. The CDR3 DNA reads as TGTGCCAGCAGCCTGCTAGCGGCGGGAGGGTCAGAGACCCAGTACTTC. Protein: CASSLLAAGGSETQYF.

This clonotype has only a few counts. This chain links TRBV28 with TRBJ2-3; TRBD1 or TRBD2 may be the D gene (5 bases each). Germline assignment: CDR1 MDHEN and CDR2 SYDVKM. Trimming took 10 bases from V and 3 from J, leaving 11 bases between them. The CDR3 loop spans 12 amino acids. The CDR3 bases are TGTGCCACCTCGAGGGGAACAGATACGCAGTATTTT. The encoded protein is CATSRGTDTQYF.

Of note for this clonotype: A much larger clonotype is one base distant, so this may be a read error. This chain connects TRBV20-1 to TRBJ2-2; 8 bases match TRBD2. The V gene's germline CDR1 is DFQATT and CDR2 SNEGSKA (reference sequence). The CDR3 has 15 amino acids. This CDR3 reads CSARVAGQDTWELFF. In DNA form, the CDR3 reads TGCAGTGCTAGAGTAGCGGGGCAAGACACCTGGGAGCTGTTTTTT.

This sequence joins TRBV12-3 or TRBV12-4 and TRBJ2-5, with a weak D call TRBD2 (6 bases). The V gene lost 6 bases and the J gene lost 3 bases, with 14 bases spanning the gap. The CDR3 runs to 14 residues. The CDR3 sequence is CASRSGSGEETQYF. The CDR3 DNA follows: TGTGCCAGCAGGAGCGGGTCGGGAGAAGAGACCCAGTACTTC.

The table lists this clonotype with a count of one. At one end, the junction sequence differs from germline, possibly due to a read error. This chain connects TRBV11-2 to TRBJ2-5; D call uncertain. The CDR3 consists of 14 residues. Per the germline V gene, CDR1 is SGHAT and CDR2 is FQNNGV. CDR3 in DNA: TGTGCCAGCAGCCCCGCAACGGACCAGGAGACCCAGTGCTTC. Encoded protein: CASSPATDQETQCF.